Below, one TCR beta chain is given with its context. What it binds is unknown. Coverage ceases 3 residues before the CDR3 finishes, and the germline J gene fills in the end. Both groups were predominantly of Caucasian heritage. Donors gave roughly 5 to 8 ml heparinized peripheral whole blood. The source of the sample is a study of T cell clonality in common variable immunodeficiency. TCRdb's copy holds only in-frame clones and misses some; the assay was immunoSEQ multiplex PCR. The repertoire has approximately 75,000 clones, none seen only once; the ten largest take around 0.8%. General observations from the study: Common variable immunodeficiency TCR beta sequences reportedly had fewer deletions and N-nucleotide insertions.

Trimming shortened V by 6 bases and J by 7 bases, and 27 bases separated the two germline ends. CDR1 is MNHEY and CDR2 is SMNVEV in the germline V gene (reference sequence). CDR3 length equals 17 residues. Material: peripheral blood mononuclear cells. The chain links TRBV27 to TRBJ2-5; tentatively, D is TRBD1 (6 bases). The receptor comes from a person between 18 and 70 years old in good health. CDR3 DNA (partial): TGTGCCAGCAGCCCCGGGCCACCGGGACACACCCGGGGGACC. Its translation is CASSPGPPGHTRGT. The CDR3 as a whole reads CASSPGPPGHTRGTQYF.